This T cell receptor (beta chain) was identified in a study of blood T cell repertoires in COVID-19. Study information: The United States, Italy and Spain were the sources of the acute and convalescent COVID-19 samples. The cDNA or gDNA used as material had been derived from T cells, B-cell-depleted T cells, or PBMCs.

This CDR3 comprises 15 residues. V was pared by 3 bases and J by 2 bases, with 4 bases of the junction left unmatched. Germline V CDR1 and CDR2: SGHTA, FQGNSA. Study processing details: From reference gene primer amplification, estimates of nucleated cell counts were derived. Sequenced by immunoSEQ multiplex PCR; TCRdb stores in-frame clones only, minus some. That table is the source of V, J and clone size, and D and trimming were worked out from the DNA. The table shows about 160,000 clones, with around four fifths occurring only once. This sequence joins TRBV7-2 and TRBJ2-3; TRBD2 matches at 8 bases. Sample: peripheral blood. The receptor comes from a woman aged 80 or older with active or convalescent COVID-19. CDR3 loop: CASSFPGGATDTQYF. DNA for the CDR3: TGTGCCAGCAGCTTTCCGGGGGGGGCCACAGATACGCAGTATTTT. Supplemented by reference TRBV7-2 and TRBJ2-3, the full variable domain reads GAGVSQSPSNKVTEKGKDVELRCDPISGHTALYWYRQSLGQGLEFLIYFQGNSAPDKSGLPSDRFSAERTGGSVSTLTIQRTQQEDSAVYLCASSFPGGATDTQYFGPGTRLTVL.